The clone carrying this TCR beta chain occurred a few times. Its antigen is not known. Sequencing targeted expressed TCRB transcripts, as all isolated RNA had been reverse transcribed. Measured with immunoSEQ multiplex PCR; TCRdb has only the in-frame clones, and not every one. The sample includes around 450,000 clones, about an eighth of them seen just once. This sample is part of a study of beta chain features in type 1 diabetes. Overall study results and limits: Among patients with Type 1 diabetes, TCRB CDR3s were moderately but significantly shorter in every one of the four CD4+ subsets. Across patients, naive, central memory and Treg TCRB repertoires exhibited apparently greater similarity than was observed across healthy donors.

The V gene lost 0 bases and the J gene lost 7 bases, with 9 bases spanning the gap. This CDR3 has 13 amino acids. Germline V gene sequence: CDR1 SGDLS, CDR2 YYNGEE. The sequencing sample was made of naive CD4+ T cells from blood. The TCR was taken from a woman under 30 in good health. J is TRBJ2-3 and V is TRBV9, with D uncertain. DNA for the CDR3: TGTGCCAGCAGCGTAGGGGTAGAGAATACGCAGTATTTT. Its protein is CASSVGVENTQYF.